These 10 T cell receptor beta chains came from one sample sequenced in a study of response to subunit inactivated influenza vaccine. TCRdb redid the calling of the RT-PCR reads with MiXCR, one entry per CDR3 protein. Of approximately 310,000 distinct CDR3 sequences in the sample, 21% were seen once. The source material was PBMCs from blood, sampled about 20 months after vaccination. The origin of the receptors is a man aged 50 to 69 who received an inactivated influenza vaccine.

This clonotype was observed a few times. This chain connects TRBV7-2 to TRBJ2-7; D gene uncertain. Germline assignment: CDR1 SGHTA and CDR2 FQGNSA. V was cut by 5 bases and J by 3 bases, with 11 bases left in between. This CDR3 is built from 13 residues. The CDR3 here is CASSRDPGYEQYF. The DNA for the CDR3 is TGTGCCAGCAGCCGCGACCCTGGCTACGAGCAGTACTTC. Supplemented by reference TRBV7-2 and TRBJ2-7, the full variable domain reads GAGVSQSPSNKVTEKGKDVELRCDPISGHTALYWYRQSLGQGLEFLIYFQGNSAPDKSGLPSDRFSAERTGGSVSTLTIQRTQQEDSAVYLCASSRDPGYEQYFGPGTRLTVT.

This clonotype appeared a few times. The rearrangement uses TRBV3-1 and TRBJ2-1, with 7 bases aligning to TRBD1. The CDR3 has 17 amino acids. The V gene's germline CDR1 is LGHDT and CDR2 YNNKEL (reference sequence). After removal of 0 bases from V and 7 bases from J, the junction contained 12 bases not matched to a gene. CDR3 in amino acids: CASSQDTFRGPGNEQFF. DNA of the CDR3: TGTGCCAGCAGCCAAGATACCTTTAGGGGGCCGGGGAATGAGCAGTTCTTC.

This clonotype was detected a few times. The chain uses TRBV9 and TRBJ1-5, with D uncertain. Germline values: CDR1 SGDLS, CDR2 YYNGEE. The CDR3 extends over 14 amino acids. V shed 0 bases and J shed 7 bases, with 11 bases lying between them. As DNA, the CDR3 is TGTGCCAGCAGCGTAGATCCAGGAGGGCAGCCCCAGCATTTT. This sequence encodes CASSVDPGGQPQHF.

This clonotype was picked up many times. The chain is built from TRBV12-3 or TRBV12-4 and TRBJ1-2; 8 positions agree with TRBD1. CDR3 length equals 14 residues. Germline trimming cut 6 bases from V and 4 bases from J; bases unmatched to any gene: 7. CDR3 protein: CASSPGTGPYGYTF. Here the CDR3 DNA reads TGTGCCAGCAGCCCTGGGACAGGACCCTATGGCTACACCTTC.

This clonotype occurred a few times. The chain joins TRBV15 to TRBJ2-3; TRBD1 is a possible D gene (5 bases). CDR1 and CDR2 from the germline V gene are LNHNV and YYDKDF (reference sequence). The length of the CDR3 is 15 residues. The ends were cut back, 0 bases at V and 2 bases at J, with 9 bases in the middle. CDR3 protein: CATSRENRLTDTQYF. The CDR3 DNA follows: TGTGCCACCAGCAGAGAAAACAGGCTCACAGATACGCAGTATTTT.

This clonotype has a handful of counts. The chain recombines TRBV10-3 with TRBJ1-1; perhaps TRBD1 as D (6 bases). This CDR3 has 15 residues. Looked up from germline, CDR1 is ENHRY and CDR2 is SYGVKD. V shed 9 bases and J shed 0 bases, with 17 bases lying between them. CDR3 coding DNA: TGTGCCATTGCCGCTGCGGGGGGCTTGAACACTGAAGCTTTCTTT. Translated: CAIAAAGGLNTEAFF.

The V call is TRBV28, the J call TRBJ1-1; D ambiguous. Per germline, CDR1 MDHEN and CDR2 SYDVKM. The CDR3 extends over 15 amino acids. Trimming pared 3 bases from V and 0 bases from J, leaving 11 bases between. The DNA of the CDR3 is TGTGCCAGCAGTTTTGTGGGAAGCATGAACACTGAAGCTTTCTTT. Translated, it gives CASSFVGSMNTEAFF.

The gene calls are TRBV11-2 and TRBJ2-7; D not certain. The V end was cut by 4 bases, the J end by 5 bases, with 27 bases between. Germline CDR1 SGHAT, CDR2 FQNNGV. This CDR3 has 18 residues. Here the CDR3 DNA reads TGTGCCAGCAGCTCTAGTGGCCACTGGTACCCCTCCCTGGACGAGCAGTACTTC. Translated: CASSSSGHWYPSLDEQYF.

This clonotype was recorded a few times. The chain recombines TRBV14 with TRBJ2-1, with D possibly matching TRBD2 (6 bases). Between the trimmed V and J ends, which lost 1 base and 13 bases, there was a span of 17 bases. The CDR3 runs 14 residues. CDR1 is SGHDN, CDR2 FVKESK, per germline. CDR3 in amino acids: CASSQVVRGRHQFF. The DNA of the CDR3 is TGTGCCAGCAGCCAAGTCGTGCGGGGAAGGCATCAGTTCTTC. Combining the CDR3 with reference TRBV14 and TRBJ2-1 gives the whole variable domain EAGVTQFPSHSVIEKGQTVTLRCDPISGHDNLYWYRRVMGKEIKFLLHFVKESKQDESGMPNNRFLAERTGGTYSTLKVQPAELEDSGVYFCASSQVVRGRHQFFGPGTRLTVL.

This clonotype was picked up a small number of times. This rearrangement joins TRBV10-3 to TRBJ1-4; D is uncertain. Deletions cut 3 bases from V and 2 bases from J, with 7 bases between. The germline gives CDR1 ENHRY, CDR2 SYGVKD. The CDR3 loop spans 14 amino acids. This chain's CDR3 is CAISDRATNEKLFF. Here the CDR3 DNA reads TGTGCCATCAGTGATCGGGCCACTAATGAAAAACTGTTTTTT.